This TCR beta chain was found in a study of a mutant IDH1 vaccine in newly diagnosed glioma. Study context: Vaccines were first given 4-6 weeks after radiotherapy alone, or with temozolomide cycles. Study-wide results and caveats: Pseudoprogression appeared unlinked to shifts in leading peripheral T cell clonotypes.

Time point denoted: week 11, during vaccination. Vaccine doses each comprised 300 ug of mutant IDH1 20-mer peptide, with topical imiquimod. The CDR3 length is 14 residues. CDR1 PRHDT and CDR2 FYEKMQ come from the germline V gene (reference sequence). V lost 4 bases and J 2 bases, leaving 12 bases between the germline ends. Assay: immunoSEQ multiplex PCR; the TCRdb copy retains only in-frame clones and omits some. In the table there are 55,000 to 70,000 clones, around 89% of which are singletons. With respect to this clone: Its target is unknown.

The chain uses TRBV13 and TRBJ2-7, with D unclear. The receptor was isolated from a man aged 35 to 55 with glioma. The sequencing here drew on PBMCs, taken from a glioma patient whose treatment included an IDH1 peptide vaccine. The CDR3 DNA reads as TGTGCCAGCAGCTCCACCGGGCCTGCCTACGAGCAGTACTTC. This sequence encodes CASSSTGPAYEQYF.